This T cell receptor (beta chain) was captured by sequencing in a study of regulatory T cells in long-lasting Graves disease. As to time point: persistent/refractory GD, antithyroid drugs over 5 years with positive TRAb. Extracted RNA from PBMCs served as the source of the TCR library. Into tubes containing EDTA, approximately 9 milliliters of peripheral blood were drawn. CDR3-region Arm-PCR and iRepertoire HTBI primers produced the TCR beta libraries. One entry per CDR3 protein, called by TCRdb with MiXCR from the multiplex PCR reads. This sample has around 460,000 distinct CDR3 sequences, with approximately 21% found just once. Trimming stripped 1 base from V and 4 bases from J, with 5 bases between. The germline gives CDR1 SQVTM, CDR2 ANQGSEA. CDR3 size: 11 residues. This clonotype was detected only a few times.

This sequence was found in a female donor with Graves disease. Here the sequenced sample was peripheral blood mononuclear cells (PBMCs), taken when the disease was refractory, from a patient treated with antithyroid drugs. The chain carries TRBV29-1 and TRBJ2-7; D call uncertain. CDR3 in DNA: TGCAGCGTTGAAGTGGTATACGAGCAGTACTTC. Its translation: CSVEVVYEQYF.